This entry features one T cell receptor (beta chain) sequence. Its cognate antigen is unknown. Germline trimming cut 3 bases from V and 4 bases from J; bases unmatched to any gene: 5. The CDR3 contains 14 residues. The germline V gene has CDR1 SGDLS and CDR2 YYNGEE. The sample comes from a study of shared clonotypes between healthy human individuals. General observations from the study: Sequencing depth was expected to influence donor clonotype sharing.

The table came from immunoSEQ multiplex PCR; TCRdb's copy has only in-frame clones and leaves some out. The sample has about 2,500,000 clones, around nine tenths seen once. This chain uses TRBV9 with TRBJ1-1, with 8 positions matching TRBD1. The source of this sequence is a man younger than 35 in good health. The sample taken for sequencing was naive CD4+ T cells sorted from blood. Noted subset: CD45RA+ positively selected. The CDR3 protein is CASSAGQGTTEAFF. The CDR3 bases are TGTGCCAGCAGCGCCGGACAGGGTACCACTGAAGCTTTCTTT. Supplemented by reference TRBV9 and TRBJ1-1, the full variable domain reads DSGVTQTPKHLITATGQRVTLRCSPRSGDLSVYWYQQSLDQGLQFLIQYYNGEERAKGNILERFSAQQFPDLHSELNLSSLELGDSALYFCASSAGQGTTEAFFGQGTRLTVV.